The present T cell receptor (beta chain) was sequenced within a study of control samples from healthy donors and cancer patients. Sequencing used immunoSEQ multiplex PCR; TCRdb keeps in-frame clones, though not all of them. The sample shows 130,000 or so clones, 89% of them seen only once. The material sequenced was PBMCs. The TCR comes from a man aged 50-59 years with head and neck cancer.

The CDR3 bases are TGTGCCAGTAGTATAACCCGCGGGGGCCTCGGCCCCCACAATGAGCAGTTCTTC. Amino acids: CASSITRGGLGPHNEQFF. The rearrangement uses TRBV19 and TRBJ2-1; D possibly corresponds to TRBD2 (7 bases). Trimming cost V 2 bases and J 5 bases, with 22 bases left between them. The CDR3 extends over 18 amino acids. Germline V gene data show CDR1 as LNHDA and CDR2 as SQIVND (reference sequence).